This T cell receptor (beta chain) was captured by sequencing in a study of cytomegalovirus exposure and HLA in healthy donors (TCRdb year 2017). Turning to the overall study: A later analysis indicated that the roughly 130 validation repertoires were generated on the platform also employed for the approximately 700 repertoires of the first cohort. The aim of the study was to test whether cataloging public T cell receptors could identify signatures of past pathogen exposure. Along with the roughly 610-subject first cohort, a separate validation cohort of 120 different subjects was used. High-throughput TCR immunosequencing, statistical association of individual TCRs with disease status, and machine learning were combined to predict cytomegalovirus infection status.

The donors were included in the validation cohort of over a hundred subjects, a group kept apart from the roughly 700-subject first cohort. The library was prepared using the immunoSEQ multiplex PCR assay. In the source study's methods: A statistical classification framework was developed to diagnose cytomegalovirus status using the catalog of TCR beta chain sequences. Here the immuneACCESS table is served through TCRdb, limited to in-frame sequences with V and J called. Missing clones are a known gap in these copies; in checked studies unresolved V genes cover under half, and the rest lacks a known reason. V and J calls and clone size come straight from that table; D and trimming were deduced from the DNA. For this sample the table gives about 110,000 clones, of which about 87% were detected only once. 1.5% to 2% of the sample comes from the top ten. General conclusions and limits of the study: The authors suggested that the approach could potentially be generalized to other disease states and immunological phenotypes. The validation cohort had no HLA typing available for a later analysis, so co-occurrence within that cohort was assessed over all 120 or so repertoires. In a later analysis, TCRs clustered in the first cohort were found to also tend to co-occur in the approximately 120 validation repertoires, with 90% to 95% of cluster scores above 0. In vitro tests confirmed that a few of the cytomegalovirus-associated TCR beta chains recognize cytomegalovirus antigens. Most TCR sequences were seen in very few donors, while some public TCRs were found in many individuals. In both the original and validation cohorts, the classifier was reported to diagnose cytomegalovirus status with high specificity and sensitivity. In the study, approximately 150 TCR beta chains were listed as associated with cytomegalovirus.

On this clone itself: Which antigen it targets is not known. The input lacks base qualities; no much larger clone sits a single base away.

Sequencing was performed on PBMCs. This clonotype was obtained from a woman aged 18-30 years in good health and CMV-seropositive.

The nucleotide sequence is TGTGCCAGCAGTCCAGGGACAGGGGCCCACTACGAGCAGTACGTC. Its protein reads: CASSPGTGAHYEQYV. Recombination joined TRBV28 with TRBJ2-7; 10 bases in between match TRBD1. Germline trimming amounts to 5 bases on V and 3 bases on J, with 7 as the count of junction bases outside the gene matches. The cysteine opens and the valine closes a CDR3 of 15 amino acids. Kept here is only the CDR3 DNA, which spans 45 bases and is read in frame from base 1. For CDR1 and CDR2, the germline V gene lists MDHEN and SYDVKM.